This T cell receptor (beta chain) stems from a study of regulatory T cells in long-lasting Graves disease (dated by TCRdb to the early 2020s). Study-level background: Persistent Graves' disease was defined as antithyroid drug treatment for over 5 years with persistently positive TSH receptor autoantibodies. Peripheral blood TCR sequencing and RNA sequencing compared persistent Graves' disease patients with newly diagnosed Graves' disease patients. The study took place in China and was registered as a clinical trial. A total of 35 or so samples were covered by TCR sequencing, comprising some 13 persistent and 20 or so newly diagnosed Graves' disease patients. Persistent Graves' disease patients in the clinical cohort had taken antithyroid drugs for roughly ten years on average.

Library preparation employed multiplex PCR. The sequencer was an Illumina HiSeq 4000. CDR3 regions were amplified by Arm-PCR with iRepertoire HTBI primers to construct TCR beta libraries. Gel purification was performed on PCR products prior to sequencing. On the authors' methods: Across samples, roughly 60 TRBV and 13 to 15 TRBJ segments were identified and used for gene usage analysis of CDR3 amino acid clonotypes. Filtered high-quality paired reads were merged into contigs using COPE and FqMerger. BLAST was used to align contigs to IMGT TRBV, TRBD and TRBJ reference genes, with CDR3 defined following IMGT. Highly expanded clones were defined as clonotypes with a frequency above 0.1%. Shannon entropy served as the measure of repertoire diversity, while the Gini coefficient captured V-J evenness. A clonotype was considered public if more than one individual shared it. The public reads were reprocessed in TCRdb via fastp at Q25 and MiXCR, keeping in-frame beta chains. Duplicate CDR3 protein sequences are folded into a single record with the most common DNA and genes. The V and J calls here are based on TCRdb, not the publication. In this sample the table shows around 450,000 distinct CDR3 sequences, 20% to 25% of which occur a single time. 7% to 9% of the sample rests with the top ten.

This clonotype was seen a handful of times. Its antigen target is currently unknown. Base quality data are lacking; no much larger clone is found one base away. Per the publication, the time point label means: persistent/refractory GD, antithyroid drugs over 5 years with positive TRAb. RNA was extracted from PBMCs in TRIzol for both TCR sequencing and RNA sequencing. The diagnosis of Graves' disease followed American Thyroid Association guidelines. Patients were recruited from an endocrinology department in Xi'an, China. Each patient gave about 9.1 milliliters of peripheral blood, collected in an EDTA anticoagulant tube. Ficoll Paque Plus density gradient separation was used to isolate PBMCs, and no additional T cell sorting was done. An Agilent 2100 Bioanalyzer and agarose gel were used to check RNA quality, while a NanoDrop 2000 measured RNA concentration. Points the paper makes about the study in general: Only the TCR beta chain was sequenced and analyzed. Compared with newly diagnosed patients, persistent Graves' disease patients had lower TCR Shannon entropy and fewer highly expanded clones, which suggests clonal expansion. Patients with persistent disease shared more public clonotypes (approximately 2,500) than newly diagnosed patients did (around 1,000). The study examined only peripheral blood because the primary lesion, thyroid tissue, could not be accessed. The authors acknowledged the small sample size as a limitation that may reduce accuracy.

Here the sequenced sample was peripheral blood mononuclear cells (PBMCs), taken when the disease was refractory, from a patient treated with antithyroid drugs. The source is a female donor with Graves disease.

The CDR3: CASSESGRGQETQYF. The nucleotide sequence reads as follows: TGCGCCAGCAGTGAGTCAGGCAGGGGGCAGGAGACCCAGTACTTC. The chain employs TRBV10-2 and TRBJ2-5; 8 middle bases align to TRBD1. From cysteine to phenylalanine, the CDR3 is 15 amino acids long. The DNA shown is the 45-base CDR3, in frame from base 1. V trim: 0 bases; J trim: 5 bases; unmatched bases: 5. Via the germline V gene, CDR1 is WSHSY and CDR2 SAAADI.